These 15 T cell receptor beta chains share one sample of origin, sequenced in a study of CD8+ T cells in alopecia areata. Specified treatment: oral pan-JAK inhibitor, 5-10 mg twice daily. The authors extracted RNA and reverse transcribed it into cDNA as the sequencing template. The repertoire was sequenced with immunoSEQ multiplex PCR; TCRdb's copy has only in-frame clones and lacks some. This table holds about 110,000 clones, under 60% found once. The sample was CD8+ T cells sorted from blood, taken at week 24, from a patient treated with tofacitinib. These receptors were collected from a human donor with alopecia areata.

CDR3 residues: CASSDDRSYEQYF. The CDR3, as DNA: TGTGCCAGCAGTGATGACCGCTCCTACGAGCAGTACTTC. This rearrangement joins TRBV2 to TRBJ2-7, with no clear D. Germline V gene lookup returns CDR1 SNHLY and CDR2 FYNNEI. V was pared by 3 bases and J by 0 bases, with 6 bases between. The CDR3 has 13 amino acids.

CDR3: CASSQVLGGGTEAFF. The DNA for the CDR3 is TGCGCCAGCAGCCAAGTTCTGGGGGGAGGGACTGAAGCTTTCTTT. This chain joins TRBV4-3 and TRBJ1-1; a possible D gene is TRBD1 (5 bases). This CDR3 spans 15 amino acids. Trimming shortened V by 1 base and J by 5 bases, and 14 bases separated the two germline ends. Germline lookup yields CDR1 LGHNA and CDR2 YSLEER.

Only a few counts were recorded for this clone. This chain connects TRBV29-1 to TRBJ1-2; no clear D. The ends were cut back, 0 bases at V and 4 bases at J, with 9 bases in the middle. There are 13 residues in the CDR3. CDR1 is SQVTM and CDR2 is ANQGSEA in the germline V gene. The CDR3 sequence is CSVEEWSIYGYTF. The CDR3 nucleotides are TGCAGCGTTGAAGAATGGTCCATCTATGGCTACACCTTC.

The chain combines TRBV27 with TRBJ1-5; D gene uncertain. Looked up from germline, CDR1 is MNHEY and CDR2 is SMNVEV (reference sequence). V was cut by 2 bases and J by 4 bases, with 15 bases left in between. CDR3 length equals 16 residues. Here the CDR3 DNA reads TGTGCCAGCAGTTTAAGCCGGGGTGGGCGGAATCAGCCCCAGCATTTT. It codes for CASSLSRGGRNQPQHF.

This clone was observed a handful of times. The CDR3 sequence is CASSSAGSLYEQYF. CDR3 nucleotides: TGTGCCAGCAGCTCAGCGGGGAGTCTGTACGAGCAGTACTTC. This chain connects TRBV13 to TRBJ2-7; 7 positions match TRBD2. This CDR3 contains 14 residues. Germline CDR1 and CDR2: PRHDT and FYEKMQ (reference sequence). V lost 4 bases, J lost 4 bases, and 7 bases stayed unmatched.

The DNA of the CDR3 is TGTGCCACAGCCCCGACAGACTGGAACACCGGGGAGCTGTTTTTT. Protein product: CATAPTDWNTGELFF. The chain employs TRBV2 and TRBJ2-2; the D gene is possibly TRBD1 (5 bases). Germline V lookup: CDR1 SNHLY, CDR2 FYNNEI. V shed 10 bases and J shed 1 base, with 16 bases lying between them. The CDR3 is 15 amino acids.

The V and J genes are TRBV29-1 and TRBJ2-7; 7 bases fit TRBD1. Trimming took 5 bases from V and 2 from J; bases not matched to a gene: 12. In germline, CDR1 is SQVTM, CDR2 ANQGSEA. CDR3 size: 15 residues. The CDR3 is CSVMGTVHTPYEQYF. The DNA of the CDR3 is TGCAGCGTTATGGGGACAGTCCATACACCCTACGAGCAGTACTTC.

The chain couples TRBV10-3 to TRBJ1-4, with no clear D. The CDR3 length is 14 residues. Germline assignment: CDR1 ENHRY and CDR2 SYGVKD. The V and J ends lost 3 bases and 2 bases respectively, with 7 bases between them. CDR3 residues: CAISEGQTNEKLFF. CDR3 DNA sequence: TGTGCCATCAGTGAAGGTCAGACTAATGAAAAACTGTTTTTT.

The rearrangement links TRBV5-1 to TRBJ2-5, with a possible D match to TRBD1 (6 bases). CDR3 length: 13 residues. Germline V gene data show CDR1 as SGHRS and CDR2 as YFSETQ. The V gene lost 4 bases and the J gene lost 5 bases, with 12 bases spanning the gap. The CDR3 nucleotides read TGCGCCAGCAGCCTCGGACAGTCCGAGACCCAGTACTTC. It yields the protein CASSLGQSETQYF.

With respect to this clone: A far larger clone is a single base away, which makes a read error likely. The rearrangement links TRBV4-1 to TRBJ2-2; D perhaps matches TRBD2 (5 bases). The V gene's germline CDR1 is MGHRA and CDR2 YSYEKL. The CDR3 covers 14 residues. CDR3 sequence: CASSPPGDTGELVF. In DNA form, the CDR3 reads TGCGCCAGCAGCCCCCCTGGCGACACCGGGGAGCTGGTTTTT.

The chain recombines TRBV9 with TRBJ2-5; maybe TRBD2 (5 bases). Germline CDR1 reads SGDLS; CDR2 reads YYNGEE. CDR3 length: 16 amino acids. Trimming took off 4 bases at V and 4 bases at J, with 20 bases between the two ends. The DNA for the CDR3 is TGTGCCAGCAGCCCTCGGACTGGTTCAGCAGCAGAGACCCAGTACTTC. This codes for CASSPRTGSAAETQYF.

V is TRBV4-2 and J is TRBJ2-3, with TRBD2 matching over 9 bases. Germline lookup yields CDR1 LGHNA and CDR2 YNFKEQ. With V trimmed by 0 bases and J by 0 bases, 10 bases remained unmatched. CDR3 length equals 19 residues. The CDR3 nucleotides are TGTGCCAGCAGCCAAGATTTAGCGGGGGTTACGGCTAGCACAGATACGCAGTATTTT. Residues: CASSQDLAGVTASTDTQYF.

The rearrangement links TRBV5-1 to TRBJ2-3; no clear D. Trimming cost V 2 bases and J 4 bases, with 11 bases left between them. Germline CDR1 reads SGHRS; CDR2 reads YFSETQ. The CDR3 sequence is 14 residues long. The CDR3 nucleotides are TGCGCCAGCAGCTTCGAATTGTCCGCAGATACGCAGTATTTT. This encodes CASSFELSADTQYF.

The chain combines TRBV9 with TRBJ2-7; a possible D gene is TRBD1 (6 bases). V lost 2 bases and J 6 bases, leaving 12 bases between the germline ends. CDR1 SGDLS and CDR2 YYNGEE come from the germline V gene. CDR3 length equals 13 residues. CDR3 nucleotide sequence: TGTGCCAGCAGCGTCTTGGACAGAAGCGAGCAGTACTTC. This codes for CASSVLDRSEQYF.

The chain has TRBV29-1 and TRBJ2-1; the D gene is possibly TRBD1 (5 bases). Germline CDR1 and CDR2: SQVTM and ANQGSEA. The CDR3 has 11 amino acids. V gave up 3 bases and J gave up 9 bases, with 9 bases separating them. CDR3 amino acids: CSVDREGEQFF. CDR3 DNA: TGCAGCGTTGACAGGGAAGGTGAGCAGTTCTTC.